This TCR beta chain was identified in a study of shared clonotypes between healthy human individuals. Study-wide results and limits: A reduction in generation probabilities was seen for non-shared clonotypes relative to those shared by all four donors. The researchers took only blood, and tissue repertoires probably look different.

The assay was run at deep level. Produced via immunoSEQ multiplex PCR; TCRdb's table is partial and in-frame only. The data contain some 2,500,000 clones, roughly 93% of them singletons. This CDR3 comprises 16 residues. V shed 5 bases and J shed 5 bases, with 18 bases lying between them. Germline CDR1 SGHVS, CDR2 FQNEAQ. The donor population consisted of healthy HIV-negative adults with no recent acute infections or vaccinations. Regarding this clone: Its cognate antigen is unknown.

The sequenced sample consisted of naive CD4+ T cells from PBMCs. As for subset: CD45RA+ positively selected. The chain recombines TRBV7-8 with TRBJ1-4; tentatively, D is TRBD1 (5 bases). This sequence originates from a man aged 18 to 29 in good health. Some clones in this sample may be carry-over from other donors' samples. CDR3 nucleotides: TGTGCCAGCAGCGCCACTTTCCGGGGCGGGAATGAAAAACTGTTTTTT. Its protein is CASSATFRGGNEKLFF.